This TCR beta chain was observed in a study of T cells in Graves' hyperthyroidism and ophthalmopathy. General study findings and limits: Most clonotypes expanded in the thyroid (above 0.001) were also present in blood.

Of note for this clonotype: Its antigen is as yet unknown.

The PBMCs were taken from under 12 ml of fresh peripheral blood. Amplification targeted TCR beta CDR3 regions from RNA transcripts. The TCR CDR3 was amplified in a first-round RT-PCR using the HTBI primer set. Via MiXCR, TCRdb re-called the multiplex PCR reads, giving one row per CDR3 protein. The sample includes some 370,000 distinct CDR3 sequences, more than 12% seen only once; the top ten take approximately 29%. Germline V gene sequence: CDR1 SEHNR, CDR2 FQNEAQ (reference sequence). Trimming removed 5 bases at V and 4 bases at J, with 10 bases between. CDR3 length: 13 residues. Sequencing used blood. This receptor was taken from a man aged 50-59 years with Graves' ophthalmopathy. The chain has TRBV7-9 and TRBJ2-3, with D hard to call. CDR3 region: CASSPSWADTQYF. In DNA, the CDR3 is TGTGCCAGCAGCCCGAGTTGGGCAGATACGCAGTATTTT.